A selection of T cell receptor beta chains follows, all from one sample in a study of blood T cell repertoires in COVID-19. Measured with immunoSEQ multiplex PCR; TCRdb has only the in-frame clones, and not every one. The sample contains approximately 70,000 clones, 75% to 90% of which appear only once. Input material: peripheral blood. Source of these receptors: a human donor in a cohort sampled during active COVID-19. CDR3s include the opening cysteine and the closing phenylalanine or tryptophan. The order of the fields is V gene, J gene, clone size, D gene, CDR3 DNA, CDR3 protein. A D gene is named only where the DNA matches it firmly. Size is stated for part of the rows, as once, few or many counts, or as a class when the clone is expanded.

TRBV3-1/TRBV3-2	TRBJ1-6	.	.	TGTGCCAGCAGCCAGCAGGGTTATAATTCACCCCTCCACTTT	CASSQQGYNSPLHF
TRBV4-2	TRBJ1-6	.	.	TGTGCCAGCAGCCAAGAAAGGAGGACAGAGAATTCACCCCTCCACTTT	CASSQERRTENSPLHF
TRBV5-4	TRBJ2-1	.	.	TGTGCCAGCAGTCGAACAGGGAACAATGAGCAGTTCTTC	CASSRTGNNEQFF
TRBV4-2	TRBJ1-1	.	.	TGTGCCAGCAGCCAACCGTGGGGGGAGAACACTGAAGCTTTCTTT	CASSQPWGENTEAFF
TRBV4-1	TRBJ2-3	.	TRBD2	TGCGCCAGCAGCTCCCCCCCCCTTCGGGAGGCGTTTAGCACAGATACGCAGTATTTT	CASSSPPLREAFSTDTQYF
TRBV5-4	TRBJ2-1	once	.	TGTGCCAGCAGTATGCAAACTTACAATGAGCAGTTCTTC	CASSMQTYNEQFF
TRBV9	TRBJ2-2	.	.	TGTGCCAGCAGCGCCCGCTTAGGGACAAGTTACACCGGGGAGCTGTTTTTT	CASSARLGTSYTGELFF
TRBV18	TRBJ1-2	once	.	TGTGCCAGCTCACCAGTGACAGATGTGTTCAATGGCTACACCTTC	CASSPVTDVFNGYTF
TRBV6-5	TRBJ2-5	.	TRBD1	TGTGCCAGCAGTCGGGACAGGGAAGAGACCCAGTACTTC	CASSRDREETQYF
TRBV14	TRBJ2-1	once	TRBD2	TGTGCCAGCAGCTATTTAGCGGGAGGGACGAATGAGCAGTTCTTC	CASSYLAGGTNEQFF
TRBV5-6	TRBJ2-7	.	.	TGTGCCAGCAGCTCCCCCAACTACGAGCAGTACTTC	CASSSPNYEQYF
TRBV27	TRBJ1-2	.	.	TGTGCCAGCAGTTTAGGGGCAGGAAACTATGGCTACACCTTC	CASSLGAGNYGYTF
TRBV2	TRBJ1-5	.	TRBD1	TGTGCCAGCAGTCCCGGGACAGGGAAGTATCAGCCCCAGCATTTT	CASSPGTGKYQPQHF
TRBV2	TRBJ1-1	.	.	TGTGCCACTGAGGGGCAGGGAGGCTCTGAAGCTTTCTTT	CATEGQGGSEAFF
TRBV4-3	TRBJ1-6	.	.	TGCGCCAGCAGCCAACTTCAGAATTCACCCCTCCACTTT	CASSQLQNSPLHF
TRBV3-1/TRBV3-2	TRBJ1-2	.	.	TGTGCCAGCAGCCGGAGACAGGCGCAGGGCTATGGCTACACCTTC	CASSRRQAQGYGYTF
TRBV27	TRBJ2-3	medium-sized	TRBD2	TGTGCCAGCAGTTTCGCCCGGACTAGCGGGAATCTGGTGGCGGATACGCAGTATTTT	CASSFARTSGNLVADTQYF
TRBV2	TRBJ2-2	.	TRBD2	TGTGCCAGCAGGCCGGGACTAGCGGACACCGGGGAGCTGTTTTTT	CASRPGLADTGELFF
TRBV4-2	TRBJ2-2	.	TRBD2	TGTGCCAGCAGCCCTAATCGCTGGGTCAGGCGGGAGGGCCGGGACACCGGGGAGCTGTTTTTT	CASSPNRWVRREGRDTGELFF
TRBV4-1	TRBJ2-1	few	TRBD2	TGCGCCAGCAGCCAAGACTTCGGGGGGGGTTTCGGAGTGTTCTTC	CASSQDFGGGFGVFF
TRBV2	TRBJ1-4	.	TRBD1	TGTGCCAGCAGGGCCGGGACAGCAACTGAAAAACTGTTTTTT	CASRAGTATEKLFF
TRBV5-8	TRBJ1-5	.	.	TGTGCCAGCAGCTTCGACACATATAGCAATCAGCCCCAGCATTTT	CASSFDTYSNQPQHF
TRBV19	TRBJ2-5	.	TRBD2	TGTGCCAGTAGTCCTAGCGGCCTGCAAGAGACCCAGTACTTC	CASSPSGLQETQYF
TRBV5-1	TRBJ2-6	few	.	TGCGCCAGCAGCTTGAGTCTATCGGGGTCTGGGGCCAACGTCCTGACTTTC	CASSLSLSGSGANVLTF
TRBV5-4	TRBJ2-5	.	.	TGTGCCAGCAGCTTGGGTCGGCAAGAGACCCAGTACTTC	CASSLGRQETQYF
TRBV25-1	TRBJ2-5	.	TRBD1	TGTGCCAGCAGGTTTACAGGGGGCAAAGAGACCCAGTACTTC	CASRFTGGKETQYF
TRBV7-8	TRBJ2-1	.	.	TGTGCCAGCAGCTTACCCTGGACAGCCAGTTATCTTCACAATGAGCAGTTCTTC	CASSLPWTASYLHNEQFF
TRBV3-1/TRBV3-2	TRBJ1-1	.	.	TGTGCCAGCAGTCCGGAGGCCAACACTGAAGCTTTCTTT	CASSPEANTEAFF
TRBV4-1	TRBJ2-7	.	.	TGCGCCAGCAGCCAAGATTGGTCCACCGGGGGGCAGTACTTC	CASSQDWSTGGQYF
TRBV18	TRBJ2-3	.	TRBD2	TGTGCCAGCTCACCAACTAGCGGGAGGAGCACAGATACGCAGTATTTT	CASSPTSGRSTDTQYF
TRBV7-8	TRBJ2-7	once	TRBD2	TGTGCCAGCAGCCCAGGACTAGCGGGAGGGTACGAGCAGTACTTC	CASSPGLAGGYEQYF
TRBV9	TRBJ1-1	once	.	TGTGCCAGCAGCGCGGGAGGGAACACTGAAGCTTTCTTT	CASSAGGNTEAFF